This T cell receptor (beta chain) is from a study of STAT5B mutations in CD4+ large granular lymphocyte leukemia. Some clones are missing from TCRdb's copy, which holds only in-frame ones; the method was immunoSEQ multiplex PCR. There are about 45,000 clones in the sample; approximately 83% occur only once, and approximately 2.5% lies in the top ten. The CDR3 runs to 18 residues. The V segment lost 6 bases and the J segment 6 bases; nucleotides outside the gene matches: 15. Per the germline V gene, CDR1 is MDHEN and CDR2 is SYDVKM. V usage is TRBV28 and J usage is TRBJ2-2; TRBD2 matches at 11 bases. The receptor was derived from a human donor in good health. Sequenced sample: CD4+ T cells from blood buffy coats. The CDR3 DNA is TGTGCCAGCAGCCCCTCACTAGCGGGAGTTTTAGTAGCCGGGGAGCTGTTTTTT. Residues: CASSPSLAGVLVAGELFF.